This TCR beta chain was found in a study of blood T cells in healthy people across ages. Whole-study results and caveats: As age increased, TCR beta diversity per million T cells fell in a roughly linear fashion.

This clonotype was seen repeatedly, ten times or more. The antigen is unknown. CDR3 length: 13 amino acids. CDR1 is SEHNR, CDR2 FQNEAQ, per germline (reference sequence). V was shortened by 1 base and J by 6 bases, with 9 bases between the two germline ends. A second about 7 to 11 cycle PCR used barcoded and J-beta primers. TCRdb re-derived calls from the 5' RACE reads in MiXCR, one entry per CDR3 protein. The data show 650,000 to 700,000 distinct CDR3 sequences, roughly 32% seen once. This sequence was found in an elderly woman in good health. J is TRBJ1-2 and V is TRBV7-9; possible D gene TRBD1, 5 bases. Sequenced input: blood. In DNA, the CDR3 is TGTGCCAGCAGCTTAGGACAGTTTAATGGCTACACCTTC. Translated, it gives CASSLGQFNGYTF.